Listed below are T cell receptor beta chains from one sample, sequenced in a study of T cells in Graves' hyperthyroidism and ophthalmopathy. In TCRdb, the multiplex PCR reads were re-called with MiXCR into one record per CDR3 protein. In the table there are 380,000 or so distinct CDR3 sequences, approximately 19% of which are singletons. Sequenced input: blood. The source is a woman under 30 with Graves' hyperthyroidism. Both conserved end residues are part of each CDR3. The D gene is left open where the match is weak. Only some rows state a clone size, as once, few, many or a class for expanded clones.

j_call	v_call	d_call	clone_size	cdr3_aa	cdr3_nt
TRBJ2-7	TRBV12-3/TRBV12-4	TRBD1	.	CASSPGTGSYEHYF	TGTGCCAGCAGTCCCGGGACAGGGTCCTACGAGCATTACTTC
TRBJ2-7	TRBV6-1	.	many	CASRGGGGVFYEQYF	TGTGCCAGCAGAGGTGGTGGCGGGGTTTTCTACGAGCAGTACTTC
TRBJ2-7	TRBV29-1	.	many	CSVETGTTYEQYF	TGCAGCGTTGAAACCGGGACAACTTACGAGCAGTACTTC
TRBJ1-1	TRBV9	.	many	CASSGPLGGANTEAFF	TGTGCCAGCAGCGGCCCTCTGGGGGGGGCTAACACTGAAGCTTTCTTT
TRBJ1-1	TRBV28	.	few	CASSFSGAPEAFF	TGTGCCAGCAGTTTCTCAGGGGCGCCCGAAGCTTTCTTT
TRBJ2-2	TRBV6-4	.	many	CASSEQGNTGELFF	TGTGCCAGCAGTGAACAGGGGAACACCGGGGAGCTGTTTTTT
TRBJ2-7	TRBV18	.	many	CASSQLSGRTYEQYF	TGTGCCAGCTCTCAGCTTTCCGGACGTACTTACGAGCAGTACTTC
TRBJ1-5	TRBV12-3/TRBV12-4	.	.	CASRERGGSNSNQPQHF	TGTGCCAGCAGGGAGAGGGGGGGCTCGAATAGCAATCAGCCCCAGCATTTT
TRBJ2-2	TRBV30	TRBD2	.	CAVDTSGGNTGELFF	TGTGCCGTCGATACTAGCGGGGGTAACACCGGGGAGCTGTTTTTT
TRBJ1-1	TRBV7-2	.	many	CASSLQWNTEAFF	TGTGCCAGCAGCCTTCAGTGGAACACTGAAGCTTTCTTT
TRBJ1-3	TRBV7-8	.	many	CASSLAGRVHSGNTIYF	TGTGCCAGCAGCTTAGCGGGAAGGGTTCACTCTGGAAACACCATATATTTT
TRBJ1-5	TRBV11-2	.	many	CASSLLGQVFNQPQHF	TGTGCCAGCAGCTTGCTAGGGCAGGTTTTCAATCAGCCCCAGCATTTT
TRBJ2-7	TRBV5-1	TRBD1	many	CASTRTGGAYEQYF	TGCGCCAGCACCAGAACAGGGGGCGCCTACGAGCAGTACTTC
TRBJ1-1	TRBV7-8	TRBD1	many	CASSSTTGGVAEAFF	TGTGCCAGCAGCTCAACGACAGGGGGCGTCGCTGAAGCTTTCTTT
TRBJ1-3	TRBV19	.	many	CASSIRRISGNTIYF	TGTGCCAGTAGTATACGGCGGATCTCTGGAAACACCATATATTTT
TRBJ1-5	TRBV28	.	many	CASSLYSSGGNQPQHF	TGTGCCAGCAGTTTATATTCGTCCGGTGGGAATCAGCCCCAGCATTTT
TRBJ2-5	TRBV4-2	TRBD2	.	CASSQASGGVIGETQYF	TGTGCCAGCAGCCAAGCTAGCGGGGGCGTAATCGGGGAGACCCAGTACTTC
TRBJ2-2	TRBV5-1	.	.	CASIGATADTGELFF	TGCGCCAGTATAGGGGCGACCGCGGACACCGGGGAGCTGTTTTTT
TRBJ1-2	TRBV7-8	TRBD1	.	CASSPGTAYTF	TGTGCCAGCAGCCCCGGGACAGCATACACCTTC
TRBJ2-7	TRBV29-1	.	many	CSVALVSQVLYEQYF	TGCAGCGTTGCCCTAGTCTCTCAGGTTCTATACGAGCAGTACTTC
TRBJ1-2	TRBV6-1	.	many	CASSENSHYGYTF	TGTGCCAGCAGTGAAAACAGCCACTATGGCTACACCTTC
TRBJ1-1	TRBV28	.	many	CASSLAAGKEAFF	TGTGCCAGCAGTTTGGCCGCAGGGAAAGAAGCTTTCTTT
TRBJ1-1	TRBV12-3/TRBV12-4	.	many	CASTDSILVDMNTEAFF	TGTGCCAGCACCGATTCGATCTTGGTCGATATGAACACTGAAGCTTTCTTT
TRBJ2-5	TRBV3-1	.	many	CASSQDTPRETQYF	TGTGCCAGCAGCCAAGATACCCCCAGGGAGACCCAGTACTTC
TRBJ2-6	TRBV2	TRBD1	many	CASSGTPGTANSSGANVLTF	TGTGCCAGCAGTGGTACGCCCGGGACAGCTAATAGCTCTGGGGCCAACGTCCTGACTTTC
TRBJ1-3	TRBV4-1	TRBD1	.	CASSHRRGQGRNTIYF	TGCGCCAGCAGCCATCGTCGAGGACAGGGCAGAAACACCATATATTTT
TRBJ1-2	TRBV6-5	TRBD1	many	CASATLGTGNGYTF	TGTGCCAGCGCCACTCTAGGGACAGGGAATGGCTACACCTTC
TRBJ2-5	TRBV7-9	.	many	CASSLRGEETQYF	TGTGCCAGCAGCTTAAGGGGGGAAGAGACCCAGTACTTC
TRBJ1-5	TRBV15	.	many	CATSRDLVGSGDQPQHF	TGTGCCACCAGCAGAGATCTCGTCGGGAGCGGCGATCAGCCCCAGCATTTT
TRBJ1-1	TRBV20-1	.	many	CSASETEASTEAFF	TGCAGTGCCTCGGAGACAGAGGCGAGCACTGAAGCTTTCTTT